This TCR beta chain was sequenced in a study of T cell clones after liver transplantation (dated by TCRdb to 2018 to 2020). Looking at the study overall: The samples were obtained from ITN030ST, a randomized trial that attempted immunosuppression withdrawal within 2 years after liver transplantation. Donor-reactive T cell clones were identified by TCRbeta sequencing following a pre-transplant mixed lymphocyte reaction and were subsequently tracked in post-transplant blood. Third party-reactive TCRbeta sequences from pre-transplant MLRs were also identified as an antigen-independent comparator for donor-reactive sequences. Three of the eight recipients were HCV-positive; the others were transplanted for non-autoimmune, non-viral indications. No induction therapy was given to the subjects, and standard immunosuppression was administered until randomization at 12-24 months post-transplant. Tolerance was defined as complete immunosuppression withdrawal for at least one year with no rise in liver enzymes beyond twice the upper limit of normal. A cohort of 8 liver transplant recipients was studied, of whom 3 were classified as tolerant and 5 as non-tolerant.

Proliferating CFSE-low cells from the MLR were sequenced to define alloreactive TCRbeta sequences. CFSE-MLRs used pre-transplant recipient cells stimulated by donor PBMCs, splenocytes or lymph node cells, or third-party PBMCs. All 8 studied subjects were randomized to withdrawal of immunosuppression. The Qiagen DNeasy Blood and Tissue Kit was used to isolate genomic DNA. On this clone: Its target antigen remains unknown. No base quality values were provided; no much bigger clone lies one nucleotide off.

Paper-wide results and their limitations: Conclusions were preliminary, limited by small, heterogeneous patient numbers and non-standardized post-transplant time points. In two subjects, low numbers of available donor cells limited the measurable donor-reactive repertoire. Because no allograft tissue specimens were available, donor-reactive T cells may have migrated into the graft instead of being deleted. When repertoire turnover was accounted for, significantly reduced detection of donor-reactive sequences was found in 7 of 8 subjects for CD4 and in 8 of 8 subjects for CD8. Donor-reactive sequences decreased more than third party-reactive sequences, which suggests partial antigen-specific deletion that was not related to withdrawal success. In 5 of 8 subjects, regardless of tolerance or HCV status, circulating donor-reactive CD4 TCRbeta sequences dropped significantly post-transplant.

High-throughput TCRbeta CDR3 sequencing of frozen genomic DNA was performed by immunoSEQ, including PCR amplification, mapping, bias correction and internal controls. As for the authors' bioinformatics: Only productive rearrangements were retained, and each unique TCRbeta sequence was defined by its CDR3 nucleotide sequence together with its V and J gene. For classification of a sequence as donor-reactive, at least 5-fold expansion in CFSE-low cells relative to unstimulated pre-transplant cells and a frequency of at least 0.01% were required. Minimum frequency thresholds were set for each subject based on the unstimulated sample with the lowest template count, ensuring at least 90% detection power. Repertoire turnover was measured by Jensen-Shannon divergence between the top 1000 TCRbeta sequences post- and pre-transplant. Changes in detection of donor-reactive sequences were assessed with two-sided Fisher's exact tests. In TCRdb, the immuneACCESS table is reduced to in-frame sequences with V and J assigned. These tables do not hold every clone; where another copy was compared, an unresolved V gene accounts for under half, and the others remain unexplained. V and J calls and clone size are copied from that table; D and trimming were computed from the DNA. Present in this sample are over a thousand clones, around 40% of which were seen just once. The ten largest clonotypes hold around a third of the sample.

Sequences MNHNS (CDR1) and SASEGT (CDR2) are obtained from the germline V gene. Spanning cysteine to phenylalanine, the CDR3 consists of 12 amino acids. Solely the CDR3 DNA is kept, with 36 bases framed from the first base. The chain is assembled from TRBV6-1 and TRBJ1-1; there is no confident call for the D gene. The receptor's source is a human patient who received a liver transplant. After a transplant, certain T cells may trace back to the graft donor. Sample: CD4+ T cells from cultured PBMCs. The CDR3 in this case is CAAEQRNTEAFF. At the DNA level, the sequence is TGTGCGGCAGAGCAGCGGAACACTGAAGCTTTCTTT.